Listed below are T cell receptor beta chains from one sample, sequenced in a study of cytomegalovirus exposure and HLA in healthy donors. Assay used: immunoSEQ multiplex PCR; TCRdb lists only in-frame clones, some missing. The sample has 170,000 or so clones; roughly four fifths are singletons. The sample consisted of PBMCs. The receptors here all came from a man aged 18 to 30 in good health and CMV-seronegative. The CDR3 runs from the conserved cysteine through the conserved F or W. D genes are given only for firm matches. Not all rows give a size; the values are once, few, many and, for expanded clones, a class.

TRBV29-1,TRBJ2-1,NA,NA,TGCAGCGTTGGAGGTGGGTTTGACGGCGAGCAGTTCTTC,CSVGGGFDGEQFF
TRBV28,TRBJ2-3,TRBD1,NA,TGTGCCAGCAGTTTGACGGGACAGGGGTTGACAGATACGCAGTATTTT,CASSLTGQGLTDTQYF
TRBV2,TRBJ2-1,TRBD1,few,TGTGCCAGCAGGGACAGGGGCCCCTACAATGAGCAGTTCTTC,CASRDRGPYNEQFF
TRBV7-8,TRBJ1-2,NA,NA,TGTGCCAGCAGCCTACAGGGTTTCGACGGCTACACCTTC,CASSLQGFDGYTF
TRBV5-8,TRBJ1-5,TRBD1,NA,TGTGCCAGCAGCTTAGGACAGGGGAGGGAGCCCCAGCATTTT,CASSLGQGREPQHF
TRBV7-3,TRBJ2-2,TRBD1,NA,TGTGCCAGCAGCACGACAGGGACCGGGGAGCTGTTTTTT,CASSTTGTGELFF
TRBV30,TRBJ2-6,NA,NA,TGTGCCTGGAGTGTATTGAGGACACCCAACTCTGGGGCCAACGTCCTGACTTTC,CAWSVLRTPNSGANVLTF
TRBV7-2,TRBJ2-7,TRBD2,NA,TGTGCCAGCAGCTTGACTAGCGGCAGCTCCTACGAGCAGTACTTC,CASSLTSGSSYEQYF
TRBV19,TRBJ2-7,NA,NA,TGTGCCAGTAGTATAGGCAGGGGGGACTCCTACGAGCAGTACTTC,CASSIGRGDSYEQYF
TRBV27,TRBJ1-1,NA,once,TGTGCCAGCAGAAGGACAGAGAACACTGAAGCTTTCTTT,CASRRTENTEAFF
TRBV7-9,TRBJ1-1,NA,NA,TGTGCCAGCAGCCCCTGGGTGGGGGGGAACACTGAAGCTTTCTTT,CASSPWVGGNTEAFF
TRBV5-1,TRBJ2-1,TRBD2,NA,TGCGCCAGCAGCCCCCCGGGACTAGCGGGGGTGGGTGAGCAGTTCTTC,CASSPPGLAGVGEQFF
TRBV9,TRBJ2-5,TRBD2,NA,TGTGCCAGCAGCGGTCTAGCGGCCGCCCAAGAGACCCAGTACTTC,CASSGLAAAQETQYF
TRBV18,TRBJ1-3,TRBD1,NA,TGTGCCAGCTCACCATTAGGACAGGGCCTCTCTGGAAACACCATATATTTT,CASSPLGQGLSGNTIYF
TRBV9,TRBJ2-1,TRBD2,NA,TGTGCCAGCAGCCGGCTAGCGGGAGGGCTGGAGCAGTTCTTC,CASSRLAGGLEQFF
TRBV27,TRBJ2-7,TRBD2,NA,TGTGCCAGCAGTTTAAGGGTCAGCGGGGGCTCCTCCTACGAGCAGTACTTC,CASSLRVSGGSSYEQYF